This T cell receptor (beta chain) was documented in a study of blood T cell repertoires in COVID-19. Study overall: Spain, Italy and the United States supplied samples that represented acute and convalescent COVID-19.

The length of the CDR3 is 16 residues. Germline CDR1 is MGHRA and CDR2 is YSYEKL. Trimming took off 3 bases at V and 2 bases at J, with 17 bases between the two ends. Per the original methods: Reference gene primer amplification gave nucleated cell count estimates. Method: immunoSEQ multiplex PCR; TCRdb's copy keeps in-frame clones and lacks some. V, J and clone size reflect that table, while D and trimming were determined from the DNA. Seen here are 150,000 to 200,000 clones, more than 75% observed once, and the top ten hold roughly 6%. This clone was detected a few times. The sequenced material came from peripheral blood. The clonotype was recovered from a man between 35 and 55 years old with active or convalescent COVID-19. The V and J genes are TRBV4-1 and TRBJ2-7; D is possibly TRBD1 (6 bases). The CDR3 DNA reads TGCGCCAGCAGCCATACCGGGACACAGGGTGCCTACGAGCAGTACTTC. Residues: CASSHTGTQGAYEQYF.